This T cell receptor (beta chain) appears in the sequencing data of a study of blood T cell repertoires in COVID-19. Study-wide context: T cells, B-cell-depleted T cells, or PBMCs provided the cDNA or gDNA that served as material.

One Seattle source followed patients from active infection through their disease course. V shed 4 bases and J shed 0 bases, with 8 bases lying between them. The CDR3 consists of 14 residues. The V gene's germline CDR1 is SNHLY and CDR2 FYNNEI. The data were produced by immunoSEQ multiplex PCR, yet TCRdb's version contains in-frame clones alone and is incomplete. Of 55,000 or so clones listed, about 91% are singletons. Sequenced sample: peripheral blood. The V and J genes are TRBV2 and TRBJ2-3; no clear D. The TCR originated in a man in his forties with COVID-19, enrolled during active disease. The CDR3: CASSATYSTDTQYF. The CDR3 DNA reads TGTGCCAGCAGTGCCACATACAGCACAGATACGCAGTATTTT.